The rows below give T cell receptor beta chains drawn from one sample of a study of T cells in localized non-small cell lung cancer. TCRdb's copy holds only in-frame clones and misses some; the assay was immunoSEQ multiplex PCR. The sample yields about 23,000 clones, about 90% seen once. Specimen: peripheral blood, collected before any cancer treatment. Every receptor here comes from a male donor older than 55 with stage I squamous cell lung carcinoma. Both conserved end residues are part of each CDR3. Fields, in order: J gene, D gene, V gene, clone size, CDR3 protein, CDR3 DNA. A D gene is named only where the DNA matches it firmly. Clone size, where shown, is once, few, many, or a class for clones that have expanded.

>TRBJ1-2|NA|TRBV5-1|once
CASSLGTANYGYTF
TGCGCCAGCAGCTTGGGGACTGCTAACTATGGCTACACCTTC
>TRBJ1-1|NA|TRBV18|few
CASSPPGGQNTEAFF
TGTGCCAGCTCACCACCGGGAGGGCAGAACACTGAAGCTTTCTTT
>TRBJ2-7|TRBD1|TRBV11-3|NA
CASSLQGANEQYF
TGTGCCAGCAGTTTACAGGGGGCCAACGAGCAGTACTTC
>TRBJ2-3|TRBD1|TRBV11-2|NA
CASSKDRGNPDTQYF
TGTGCCAGCAGTAAGGACAGGGGGAACCCAGATACGCAGTATTTT
>TRBJ1-2|NA|TRBV4-2|once
CASSQDQGMSRAEGYTF
TGTGCCAGCAGCCAAGATCAGGGTATGAGCAGGGCGGAAGGCTACACCTTC
>TRBJ2-7|NA|TRBV30|NA
CAWSRLGFGEQYF
TGTGCCTGGAGCCGCTTGGGTTTCGGGGAGCAGTACTTC
>TRBJ2-7|NA|TRBV7-2|NA
CASSLIQGGEQYF
TGTGCCAGCAGCTTAATTCAAGGGGGCGAGCAGTACTTC
>TRBJ1-3|NA|TRBV15|NA
CATSRGKGLRTGNTIYF
TGTGCCACCAGCAGGGGAAAGGGGCTTAGGACTGGAAACACCATATATTTT
>TRBJ1-1|TRBD1|TRBV10-3|NA
CAISGQGTTEAFF
TGTGCCATCAGTGGACAGGGAACCACTGAAGCTTTCTTT
>TRBJ1-1|NA|TRBV7-8|NA
CASSPPGPGGTEAFF
TGTGCCAGCAGCCCGCCGGGGCCGGGAGGCACTGAAGCTTTCTTT
>TRBJ1-4|NA|TRBV6-5|NA
CASSYRQGNEKLFF
TGTGCCAGCAGTTACCGGCAGGGAAATGAAAAACTGTTTTTT
>TRBJ2-3|NA|TRBV9|once
CASSVAPGDTQYF
TGTGCCAGCAGCGTAGCTCCGGGAGATACGCAGTATTTT
>TRBJ2-5|NA|TRBV11-2|NA
CASSLGWVDGVETQYF
TGTGCCAGCAGCTTAGGCTGGGTAGACGGGGTTGAGACCCAGTACTTC
>TRBJ2-5|NA|TRBV7-9|NA
CASSPKGEQETQYF
TGTGCCAGCAGCCCTAAGGGAGAACAAGAGACCCAGTACTTC
>TRBJ1-3|NA|TRBV7-3|few
CASSLTGGAGNTIYF
TGTGCCAGCAGCTTAACTGGAGGGGCAGGAAACACCATATATTTT
>TRBJ2-7|TRBD2|TRBV5-4|NA
CASSSGGLAGTYEQYF
TGTGCCAGCAGTAGTGGAGGGCTAGCGGGGACCTACGAGCAGTACTTC
>TRBJ1-5|TRBD1|TRBV6-1|NA
CASSERDRVSQPQHF
TGTGCCAGCAGTGAACGGGACAGGGTCAGTCAGCCCCAGCATTTT
>TRBJ2-1|NA|TRBV7-3|NA
CASSFSGTFNEQFF
TGTGCCAGCAGCTTTTCCGGGACCTTCAATGAGCAGTTCTTC
>TRBJ2-5|TRBD1|TRBV7-2|NA
CASSLLGQIQETQYF
TGTGCCAGCAGCTTATTGGGACAGATACAAGAGACCCAGTACTTC
>TRBJ2-1|NA|TRBV30|few
CAWSVLGSGPWDEQFF
TGTGCCTGGAGTGTACTGGGGTCGGGCCCCTGGGATGAGCAGTTCTTC
>TRBJ2-1|NA|TRBV27|NA
CASSLYPPPYEQFF
TGTGCCAGCAGTTTATATCCCCCCCCTTACGAGCAGTTCTTC